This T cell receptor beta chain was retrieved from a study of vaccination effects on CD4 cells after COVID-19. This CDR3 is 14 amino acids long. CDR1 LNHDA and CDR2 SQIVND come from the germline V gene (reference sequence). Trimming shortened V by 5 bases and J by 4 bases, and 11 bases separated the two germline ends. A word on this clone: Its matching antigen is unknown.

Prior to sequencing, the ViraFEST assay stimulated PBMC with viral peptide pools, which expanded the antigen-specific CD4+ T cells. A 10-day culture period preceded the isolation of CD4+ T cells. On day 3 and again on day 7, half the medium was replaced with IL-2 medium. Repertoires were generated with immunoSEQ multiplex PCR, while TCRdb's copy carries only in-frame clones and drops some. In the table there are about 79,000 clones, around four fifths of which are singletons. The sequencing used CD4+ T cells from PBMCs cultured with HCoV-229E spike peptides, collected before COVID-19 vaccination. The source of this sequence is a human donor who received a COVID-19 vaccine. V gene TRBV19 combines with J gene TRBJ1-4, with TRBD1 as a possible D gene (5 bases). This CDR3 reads CASSRRQSNEKLFF. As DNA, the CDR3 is TGTGCCAGTAGTCGTCGACAGAGTAATGAAAAACTGTTTTTT.